This is a list of T cell receptor beta chains from one sample in a study of T-cell memory formation after mild COVID-19. TCRdb passed the 5' RACE reads through MiXCR, listing each CDR3 protein once. In the table there are around 340,000 distinct CDR3 sequences, approximately 15% of which are singletons. The sample taken for sequencing was PBMCs or a T cell subset sorted from them (not recorded which). These receptors were taken from a man younger than 35 who had mild COVID-19 (a few samples of this study predate the infection). Cell type and time point are not known. CDR3s leave out the opening cysteine and the closing phenylalanine or tryptophan. Fields, in order: clone size, V gene, CDR3 protein. The size of a clone is reported for some rows only, either as once, few or many, or as a class for expanded clones.

clone size: NA; V gene: TRBV6-5; CDR3 protein: ASSKGGGGAFGELF
clone size: few; V gene: TRBV18; CDR3 protein: ASSPPRGAPRTEAF
clone size: many; V gene: TRBV3-1; CDR3 protein: ASSSRTPQAPEKLF
clone size: NA; V gene: TRBV6-5; CDR3 protein: ASSYSRGAHLDTQY
clone size: NA; V gene: TRBV2; CDR3 protein: ASSSGIGDQPQH
clone size: few; V gene: TRBV7-9; CDR3 protein: ASSQRTGHTDTQY
clone size: few; V gene: TRBV20-1; CDR3 protein: SAVGTGAINEQF
clone size: few; V gene: TRBV7-7; CDR3 protein: ASSADLGDTQY
clone size: once; V gene: TRBV6-5; CDR3 protein: ASSYSSHTDTQY
clone size: few; V gene: TRBV27; CDR3 protein: ATRLGTSGGAFYNEQF
clone size: few; V gene: TRBV12-3/TRBV12-4; CDR3 protein: ASSPSGGGDPMNYGYT
clone size: few; V gene: TRBV15; CDR3 protein: ATSRANQPQH
clone size: few; V gene: TRBV10-2; CDR3 protein: ASREGLSSYNEQF
clone size: NA; V gene: TRBV12-3/TRBV12-4; CDR3 protein: ASSLGRGGRATNEKLF
clone size: NA; V gene: TRBV20-1; CDR3 protein: SAGTISYEQY
clone size: few; V gene: TRBV5-1; CDR3 protein: ASSQTGQGGVGYGYT
clone size: many; V gene: TRBV19; CDR3 protein: ASGSLAGWNNEQF
clone size: few; V gene: TRBV29-1; CDR3 protein: SGGQMNTEAF
clone size: few; V gene: TRBV4-1; CDR3 protein: ASSQDPPPFYNSPLH
clone size: NA; V gene: TRBV10-3; CDR3 protein: AIRDGSAQETQY
clone size: NA; V gene: TRBV4-1; CDR3 protein: ASRTTVTGDIAEAF
clone size: NA; V gene: TRBV6-5; CDR3 protein: ASSYGNTYNEQF
clone size: few; V gene: TRBV12-3/TRBV12-4; CDR3 protein: ASTPDRGQDTQY
clone size: NA; V gene: TRBV2; CDR3 protein: ASSGPSYNEQF
clone size: few; V gene: TRBV6-5; CDR3 protein: ASSVNPDRPHLPYSNQPQH
clone size: NA; V gene: TRBV4-3; CDR3 protein: ASSQEEAGLNTEAF
clone size: NA; V gene: TRBV29-1; CDR3 protein: SVEIGQGNTGELF
clone size: few; V gene: TRBV7-3; CDR3 protein: ASSPPADNEQF
clone size: NA; V gene: TRBV12-3/TRBV12-4; CDR3 protein: ASSLFPQGSGANVLT
clone size: few; V gene: TRBV9; CDR3 protein: ASSEGLAGGRTQY
clone size: few; V gene: TRBV12-3/TRBV12-4; CDR3 protein: ASSRQGLTLEQF
clone size: few; V gene: TRBV7-2; CDR3 protein: ASSRRKRGEPDTQY
clone size: NA; V gene: TRBV11-3; CDR3 protein: ASSLGTRRYEQY